This TCR beta chain originates from a study of OX40 agonist ivuxolimab in advanced cancers. Study-level findings and limits: CD4+ and CD8+ T cells in blood underwent clonal expansion by week 6 at 0.1 to 3.0 mg/kg.

Sequenced by immunoSEQ multiplex PCR; TCRdb stores in-frame clones only, minus some. The sample has fewer than 80,000 clones; roughly nine tenths are singletons. With respect to this clone: Its antigen is currently unknown.

Germline CDR1 reads SGHTA; CDR2 reads FQGNSA. Trimming removed 2 bases from V and 1 base from J, with 12 bases in between. The CDR3 has 16 residues. The specimen was CD4+ or CD8+ T cells sorted from blood, collected in a trial of the OX40 agonist ivuxolimab. The clonotype was recovered from an adult with an advanced solid tumor such as melanoma, head and neck, liver or kidney cancer. The chain has TRBV7-2 and TRBJ2-4; D is undetermined. Here the CDR3 DNA reads TGTGCCAGCAGCTTATTAACCATAGGGGCCAAAAACATTCAGTACTTC. Protein sequence: CASSLLTIGAKNIQYF.